The 21 T cell receptor beta chains below were found in one sample sequenced in a study of blood T cell repertoires in COVID-19. The method was immunoSEQ multiplex PCR; TCRdb's version includes in-frame clones alone and lacks a portion of them. The table has 250,000 or so clones, about 83% seen once. The specimen sequenced was PBMCs or T cells enriched from blood (not recorded which). The receptor source for this set is a woman aged 50 to 65 who had recovered from COVID-19.

The chain carries TRBV7-2 and TRBJ1-6; tentatively, D is TRBD1 (6 bases). Germline V lookup: CDR1 SGHTA, CDR2 FQGNSA. Between the trimmed V and J ends, which lost 1 base and 5 bases, there was a span of 9 bases. This CDR3 contains 15 residues. CDR3 nucleotide sequence: TGTGCCAGCAGCTTAGGTGGACAGAATAATTCACCCCTCCACTTT. Its translation is CASSLGGQNNSPLHF.

The CDR3 bases are TGTGCCAGCAGTCTCTACGAGCAGTACTTC. Protein sequence: CASSLYEQYF. The chain links TRBV2 to TRBJ2-7; D not certain. CDR1 and CDR2 (germline): SNHLY, FYNNEI. This CDR3 contains 10 residues. V lost 5 bases and J lost 3, with 2 bases in between.

The chain recombines TRBV7-9 with TRBJ1-3; tentative D call: TRBD1 (5 bases). Trimming shortened V by 1 base and J by 4 bases, and 14 bases separated the two germline ends. The CDR3 is made up of 16 amino acids. The V gene's germline CDR1 is SEHNR and CDR2 FQNEAQ (reference sequence). CDR3 in DNA: TGTGCCAGCAGCTTAGGGGACGCGGGGGACGGAAACACCATATATTTT. Its protein is CASSLGDAGDGNTIYF.

The chain joins TRBV19 to TRBJ2-7, with 7 bases matching TRBD1. From germline, CDR1 is LNHDA and CDR2 SQIVND (reference sequence). The V gene end was trimmed by 8 bases and the J gene end by 5 bases; junction bases not matched to a gene: 12. This CDR3 is built from 14 residues. The CDR3 loop is CASSVWDSSNEQYF. Written as DNA, the CDR3 is TGTGCCAGTTCCGTATGGGACAGTTCCAACGAGCAGTACTTC.

With respect to this clone: One end of the junction is discordant with germline, which a read error may explain. The genes are TRBV9 and TRBJ1-2, with 10 bases identical to TRBD1. Per germline, CDR1 SGDLS and CDR2 YYNGEE. The CDR3 length is 16 residues. In DNA form, the CDR3 reads TGTGCCCGCAGCGCGGGAGGGGGGACAGGGGATTCTGGCTACACCTTC. Translated, it gives CARSAGGGTGDSGYTF.

This rearrangement joins TRBV19 to TRBJ1-3; D remains unclear. The CDR3 totals 16 residues. CDR1 LNHDA and CDR2 SQIVND come from the germline V gene (reference sequence). V shed 7 bases and J shed 0 bases, with 16 bases lying between them. The CDR3 DNA is TGTGCCAGTATCGGTCGGGGAGTGTCCTCTGGAAACACCATATATTTT. Amino acid sequence: CASIGRGVSSGNTIYF.

The chain links TRBV4-1 to TRBJ1-4, with 8 bases fitting TRBD1. Germline V gives CDR1 MGHRA, CDR2 YSYEKL. The CDR3 sequence is 16 residues long. V was clipped by 4 bases and J by 9 bases; unmatched bases: 13. The CDR3: CASSRYPDRDMKKLFF. CDR3 bases: TGCGCCAGCAGCCGGTACCCGGACAGGGACATGAAAAAACTGTTTTTT.

The chain carries TRBV2 and TRBJ2-5; D gene ambiguous. Trimming shortened V by 6 bases and J by 2 bases, and 10 bases separated the two germline ends. The CDR3 runs to 13 residues. CDR1 is SNHLY and CDR2 is FYNNEI in the germline V gene. CDR3 DNA: TGTGCCAGCAGAGACTCACGGCAAGAGACCCAGTACTTC. It encodes CASRDSRQETQYF.

The chain employs TRBV30 and TRBJ2-2, with TRBD2 matching over 7 bases. The junction had 6 bases not matched to a gene; V was cut back by 4 bases and J by 1 base. The CDR3 has 15 amino acids. Germline loops: CDR1 GTSNPN, CDR2 SVGIG (reference sequence). The CDR3 DNA reads as TGTGCCTGGAATTGGGGGGGGAGGAACACCGGGGAGCTGTTTTTT. This encodes CAWNWGGRNTGELFF.

This clone was seen just once. The chain is built from TRBV4-3 and TRBJ2-1; TRBD2 matches 11 bases. This CDR3 is built from 15 residues. Trimming at V came to 4 bases and at J to 8 bases, leaving 7 bases not matched to a gene. From germline, CDR1 is LGHNA and CDR2 YSLEER. CDR3 coding DNA: TGCGCCAGCAGCCGGTTAACTAGCGGGAGCCATGAGCAGTTCTTC. It specifies CASSRLTSGSHEQFF.

The V gene is TRBV7-2, the J gene TRBJ2-2; 7 bases are a match to TRBD1. Germline trimming cut 5 bases from V and 6 bases from J; bases unmatched to any gene: 9. This CDR3 is built from 15 residues. From germline, CDR1 is SGHTA and CDR2 FQGNSA. Here the CDR3 reads CASSAHRGRAGELFF. The CDR3 nucleotides are TGTGCCAGCAGCGCGCATAGGGGGCGTGCCGGGGAGCTGTTTTTT.

J is TRBJ2-4 and V is TRBV7-2; possible D gene TRBD1, 6 bases. The CDR3 is made up of 14 amino acids. Germline V gene data show CDR1 as SGHTA and CDR2 as FQGNSA. Trimming pared 5 bases from V and 9 bases from J, leaving 17 bases between. The CDR3 region is CASSPPERRGIQYF. In DNA form, the CDR3 reads TGTGCCAGCAGCCCACCGGAACGCAGGGGCATTCAGTACTTC.

CDR3 coding DNA: TGCGCCAGCAGTGAGTTAAACAGGGCAGATACGCAGTATTTT. Encoded protein: CASSELNRADTQYF. This sequence joins TRBV10-1 and TRBJ2-3; possibly TRBD1 for D (6 bases). The CDR3 length is 14 residues. Trimming removed 1 base at V and 4 bases at J, with 9 bases between. The germline CDR1 and CDR2 sequences are WNHNN and SYGVQD (reference sequence).

V and J are TRBV5-1 and TRBJ1-6, with D hard to call. The germline V gene has CDR1 SGHRS and CDR2 YFSETQ. The CDR3 loop spans 15 amino acids. V lost 0 bases, J lost 10 bases, and 14 bases lay in between. CDR3 DNA sequence: TGCGCCAGCAGCTTGGGGAGCCCCATACACTCACCCCTCCACTTT. This encodes CASSLGSPIHSPLHF.

V gene TRBV11-3 combines with J gene TRBJ1-2, with 10 positions matching TRBD1. Unmatched junction bases numbered 14, after V lost 0 bases and J lost 4 bases. CDR1 is SGHNT, CDR2 YENEEA, per germline. The CDR3 is 19 amino acids. Here the CDR3 DNA reads TGTGCCAGCAGCTTAGAGGGATTATGGGGACAGGGGACGGCCTATGGCTACACCTTC. Translated, it gives CASSLEGLWGQGTAYGYTF.

The chain carries TRBV6-6 and TRBJ2-3, with TRBD1 matching 11 bases. Trimming at V came to 5 bases and at J to 2 bases, leaving 9 bases not matched to a gene. In germline, CDR1 is MNHNY, CDR2 SVGAGI (reference sequence). The CDR3 contains 17 residues. In nucleotides, the CDR3 is TGTGCCAGCAGTCGAACCGGACAGGGGGCCTTCACAGATACGCAGTATTTT. Translation gives CASSRTGQGAFTDTQYF.

Of note for this clone: One end of the junction fails to match germline, which may point to a read error. The chain combines TRBV7-6 with TRBJ2-3; D possibly corresponds to TRBD1 (5 bases). The CDR3 totals 15 residues. Germline loops: CDR1 SGHVS, CDR2 FNYEAQ. The CDR3 here is CASSSPYRGTDTQYF. Written as DNA, the CDR3 is TGTGCCAGCAGCTCCCCGTATAGGGGCACGGATACGCAGTATTTT.

CDR3 bases: TGTGCCAGCAGATCGATGGACAGGGGGCTCGACGAGCAGTACTTC. It codes for CASRSMDRGLDEQYF. This rearrangement joins TRBV27 to TRBJ2-7; 11 bases line up with TRBD1. This CDR3 contains 15 residues. In germline, CDR1 is MNHEY, CDR2 SMNVEV (reference sequence). The V segment lost 6 bases and the J segment 5 bases; nucleotides outside the gene matches: 9.

The chain recombines TRBV5-5 with TRBJ1-2, with D tentatively TRBD1 (5 bases). Trimming removed 5 bases from V and 0 bases from J, with 17 bases in between. Germline values: CDR1 SGHKS, CDR2 YYEKEE (reference sequence). The CDR3 sequence is 16 residues long. In nucleotides, the CDR3 is TGTGCCAGCAGGCCACAGGACGGGAGAACTAACTATGGCTACACCTTC. It encodes CASRPQDGRTNYGYTF. The full variable domain, in which reference TRBV5-5 and TRBJ1-2 provide the parts outside the CDR3, is DAGVTQSPTHLIKTRGQQVTLRCSPISGHKSVSWYQQVLGQGPQFIFQYYEKEERGRGNFPDRFSARQFPNYSSELNVNALLLGDSALYLCASRPQDGRTNYGYTFGSGTRLTVV.

This clone was seen only once. The chain employs TRBV7-3 and TRBJ2-5, with D possibly being TRBD1 (6 bases). Germline CDR1 SGHTA, CDR2 FQGTGA. V was pared by 5 bases and J by 5 bases, with 9 bases between. The CDR3 length is 12 residues. CDR3 loop: CASSQTGETQYF. CDR3 nucleotides: TGTGCCAGCAGCCAGACAGGCGAGACCCAGTACTTC.

The rearrangement links TRBV2 to TRBJ1-2; D not certain. Germline CDR1 reads SNHLY; CDR2 reads FYNNEI. CDR3 length: 13 amino acids. V dropped 2 bases and J dropped 5 bases, with 9 bases sitting between them. CDR3 bases: TGTGCCAGCAGTGAACGAGGGTGGTATGGCTACACCTTC. This sequence encodes CASSERGWYGYTF.